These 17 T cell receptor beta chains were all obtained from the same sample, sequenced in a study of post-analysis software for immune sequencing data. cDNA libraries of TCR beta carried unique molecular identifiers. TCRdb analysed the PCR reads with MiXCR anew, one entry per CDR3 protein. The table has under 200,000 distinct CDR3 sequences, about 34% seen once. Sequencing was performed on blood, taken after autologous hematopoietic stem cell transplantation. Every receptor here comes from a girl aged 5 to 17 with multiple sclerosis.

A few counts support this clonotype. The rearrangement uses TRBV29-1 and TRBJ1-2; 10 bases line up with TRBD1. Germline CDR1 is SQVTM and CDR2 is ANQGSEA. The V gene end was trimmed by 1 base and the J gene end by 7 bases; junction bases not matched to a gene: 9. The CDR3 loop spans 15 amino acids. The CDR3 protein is CSVEGCGQGGGGYTF. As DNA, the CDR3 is TGCAGCGTTGAAGGCTGTGGACAGGGGGGTGGTGGCTACACCTTC.

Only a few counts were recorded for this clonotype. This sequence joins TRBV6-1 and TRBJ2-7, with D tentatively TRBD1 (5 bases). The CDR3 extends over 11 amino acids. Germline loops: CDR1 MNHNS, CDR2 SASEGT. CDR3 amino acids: CAAGLPYEQYF. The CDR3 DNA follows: TGTGCGGCAGGGCTTCCCTACGAGCAGTACTTC.

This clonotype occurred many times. CDR3 in DNA: TGCAGTGCTAGAGGCGGGACAGGGAATCAGCCCCAGCATTTT. The encoded protein is CSARGGTGNQPQHF. This chain links TRBV20-1 with TRBJ1-5; 9 nucleotides align to TRBD1. Germline CDR1 reads DFQATT; CDR2 reads SNEGSKA (reference sequence). The CDR3 length is 14 residues. After removal of 1 base from V and 4 bases from J, the junction contained 2 bases not matched to a gene.

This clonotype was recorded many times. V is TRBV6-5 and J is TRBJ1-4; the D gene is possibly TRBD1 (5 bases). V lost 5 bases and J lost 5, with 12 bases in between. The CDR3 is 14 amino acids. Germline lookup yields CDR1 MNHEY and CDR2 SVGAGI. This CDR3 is CASSTRGRNEKLFF. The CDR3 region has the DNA TGTGCCAGCAGTACCCGGGGACGGAATGAAAAACTGTTTTTT.

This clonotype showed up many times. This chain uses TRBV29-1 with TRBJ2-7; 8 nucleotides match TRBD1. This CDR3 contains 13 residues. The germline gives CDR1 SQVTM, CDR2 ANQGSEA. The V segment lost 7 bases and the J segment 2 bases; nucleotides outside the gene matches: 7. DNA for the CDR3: TGCAGCGGTACAGGGGGAGGCCCCTACGAGCAGTACTTC. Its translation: CSGTGGGPYEQYF.

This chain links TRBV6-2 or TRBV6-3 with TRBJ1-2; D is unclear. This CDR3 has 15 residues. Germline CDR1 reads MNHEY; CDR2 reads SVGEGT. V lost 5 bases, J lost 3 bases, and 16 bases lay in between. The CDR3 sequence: CASSTGSLGDYGYTF. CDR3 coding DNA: TGTGCCAGCAGTACTGGATCGCTCGGGGACTATGGCTACACCTTC.

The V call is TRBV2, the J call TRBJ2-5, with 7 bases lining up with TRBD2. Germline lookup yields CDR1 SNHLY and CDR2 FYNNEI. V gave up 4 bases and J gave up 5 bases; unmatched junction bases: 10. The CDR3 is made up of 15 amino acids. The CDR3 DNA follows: TGTGCCAGCAGTGTGGGAGGGAGTTTCGGGGAGACCCAGTACTTC. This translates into CASSVGGSFGETQYF.

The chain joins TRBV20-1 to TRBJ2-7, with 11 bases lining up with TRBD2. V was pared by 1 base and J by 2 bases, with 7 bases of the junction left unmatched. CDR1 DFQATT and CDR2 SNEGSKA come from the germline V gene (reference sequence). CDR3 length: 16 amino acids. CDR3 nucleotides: TGCAGTGCTAGAGTCCTAGCGGGAGGTCCCCCCTACGAGCAGTACTTC. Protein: CSARVLAGGPPYEQYF.

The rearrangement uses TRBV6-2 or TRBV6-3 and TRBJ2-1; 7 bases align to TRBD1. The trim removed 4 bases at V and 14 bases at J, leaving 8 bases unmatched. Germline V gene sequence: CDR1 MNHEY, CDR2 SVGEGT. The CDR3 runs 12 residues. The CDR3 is CASSSDRVAKFF. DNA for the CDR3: TGTGCCAGCAGTTCCGACAGGGTTGCAAAGTTCTTC.

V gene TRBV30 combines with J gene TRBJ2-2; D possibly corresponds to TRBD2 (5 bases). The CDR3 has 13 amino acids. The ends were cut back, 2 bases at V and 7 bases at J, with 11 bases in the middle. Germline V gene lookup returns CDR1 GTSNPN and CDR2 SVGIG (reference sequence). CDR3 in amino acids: CAWSRLAGGELFF. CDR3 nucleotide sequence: TGTGCCTGGAGTCGTCTAGCCGGCGGGGAGCTGTTTTTT. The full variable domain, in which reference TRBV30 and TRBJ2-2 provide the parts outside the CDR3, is SQTIHQWPATLVQPVGSPLSLECTVEGTSNPNLYWYRQAAGRGLQLLFYSVGIGQISSEVPQNLSASRPQDRQFILSSKKLLLSDSGFYLCAWSRLAGGELFFGEGSRLTVL.

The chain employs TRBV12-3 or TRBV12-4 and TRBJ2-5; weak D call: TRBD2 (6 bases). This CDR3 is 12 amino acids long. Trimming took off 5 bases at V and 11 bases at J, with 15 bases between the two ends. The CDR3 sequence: CASSPGDGEQYF. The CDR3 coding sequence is TGTGCCAGCAGTCCGGGGGACGGAGAGCAGTACTTC.

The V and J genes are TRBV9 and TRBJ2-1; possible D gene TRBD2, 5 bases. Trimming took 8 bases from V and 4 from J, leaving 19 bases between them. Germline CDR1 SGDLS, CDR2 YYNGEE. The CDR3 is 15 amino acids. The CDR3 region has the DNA TGTGCCAGTAGGCTCGGAGGTATGGGGTACAATGAGCAGTTCTTC. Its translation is CASRLGGMGYNEQFF.

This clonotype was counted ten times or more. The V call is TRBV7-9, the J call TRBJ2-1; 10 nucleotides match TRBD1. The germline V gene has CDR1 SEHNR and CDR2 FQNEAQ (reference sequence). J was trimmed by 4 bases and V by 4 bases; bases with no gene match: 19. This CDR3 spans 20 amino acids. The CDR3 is CASSSTRDRGQISSYNEQFF. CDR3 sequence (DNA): TGTGCCAGCAGCTCGACCAGGGACAGGGGACAGATCTCGTCTTACAATGAGCAGTTCTTC.

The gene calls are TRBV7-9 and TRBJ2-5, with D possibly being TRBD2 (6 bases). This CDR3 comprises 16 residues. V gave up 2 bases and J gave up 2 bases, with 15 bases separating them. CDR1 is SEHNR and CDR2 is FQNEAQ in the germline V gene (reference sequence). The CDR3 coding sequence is TGTGCCAGCAGCTTACGGTGGGACTCACGACAAGAGACCCAGTACTTC. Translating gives CASSLRWDSRQETQYF.

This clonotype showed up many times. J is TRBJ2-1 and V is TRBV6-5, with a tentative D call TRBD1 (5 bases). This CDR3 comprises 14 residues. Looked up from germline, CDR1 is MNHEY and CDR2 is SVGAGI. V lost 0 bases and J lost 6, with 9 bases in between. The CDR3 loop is CASSYSSTGNEQFF. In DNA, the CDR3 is TGTGCCAGCAGTTACTCGAGTACAGGCAATGAGCAGTTCTTC.

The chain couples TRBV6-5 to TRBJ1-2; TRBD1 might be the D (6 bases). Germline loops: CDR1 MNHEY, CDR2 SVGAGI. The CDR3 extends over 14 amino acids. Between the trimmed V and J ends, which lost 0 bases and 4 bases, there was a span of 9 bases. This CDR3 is CASSYSQGSYGYTF. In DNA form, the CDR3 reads TGTGCCAGCAGTTACTCACAGGGATCCTATGGCTACACCTTC.

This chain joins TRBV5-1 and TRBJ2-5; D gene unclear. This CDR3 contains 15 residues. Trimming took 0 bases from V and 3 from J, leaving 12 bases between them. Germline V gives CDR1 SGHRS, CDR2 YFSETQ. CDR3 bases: TGCGCCAGCAGCTTGGGTCTGCTTCACGAAGAGACCCAGTACTTC. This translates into CASSLGLLHEETQYF.